This record concerns one TCR beta chain sequence. The sample comes from a study of T-cell reconstitution after alpha-beta-depleted transplantation in children. Unique molecular identifiers featured in how the TCRbeta library was prepared. Via MiXCR, TCRdb re-called the PCR reads, giving one row per CDR3 protein. The sample lists around 480,000 distinct CDR3 sequences; approximately 32% were seen once. The CDR3 is made up of 16 amino acids. Trimming cost V 5 bases and J 7 bases; bases outside gene matches: 16. Germline CDR1 and CDR2: SGHVS and FNYEAQ. The origin of this receptor is a human donor who donated a stem cell graft to a child with aplastic anemia. The rearrangement uses TRBV7-6 and TRBJ2-7, with 8 bases identical to TRBD2. The sequences come from PBMCs from the stem cell graft donor, collected from the stem cell graft. The CDR3 coding sequence is TGTGCCAGCAGCCTTCCGGCTGGCAGGGAGCGGGGGGAGCAGTACTTC. As protein: CASSLPAGRERGEQYF. Full variable domain (outside the CDR3, taken from reference TRBV7-6 and TRBJ2-7): GAGVSQSPRYKVTKRGQDVALRCDPISGHVSLYWYRQALGQGPEFLTYFNYEAQQDKSGLPNDRFSAERPEGSISTLTIQRTEQRDSAMYRCASSLPAGRERGEQYFGPGTRLTVT.